The present entry profiles one TCR beta chain with its context. Its antigen is still unknown. These data come from a study of shared clonotypes between healthy human individuals. General study results and limits: A reduction in generation probabilities was seen for non-shared clonotypes relative to those shared by all four donors. Sharing of clonotypes among donors was expected to vary with sequencing depth.

For sorted subsets, approximately 200 ng DNA per replicate equaled roughly 29,000 T cell genomes. This table comes from immunoSEQ multiplex PCR, and its TCRdb copy is limited to in-frame clones, with some not included. The sample gives 1.5 million to 2.5 million clones, just under 95% of which show up once; around 1% is in the top ten. Naive CD8 cells comprised CD45RO-negative, CCR7-positively selected cells, excluding terminally differentiated effector memory CD45RA+ cells. Sequencing used naive CD8+ T cells sorted from blood. The sequence derives from a man aged 18 to 29 in good health.

The CDR3 sequence: CASSLSPFPGNGYTF. The CDR3 bases are TGTGCCAGCAGCTTAAGTCCCTTCCCGGGCAATGGCTACACCTTC. The chain couples TRBV7-2 to TRBJ1-2; D not resolved. V was cut by 2 bases and J by 6 bases, with 16 bases left in between. This CDR3 contains 15 residues. Germline lookup yields CDR1 SGHTA and CDR2 FQGNSA. Supplemented by reference TRBV7-2 and TRBJ1-2, the full variable domain reads GAGVSQSPSNKVTEKGKDVELRCDPISGHTALYWYRQSLGQGLEFLIYFQGNSAPDKSGLPSDRFSAERTGGSVSTLTIQRTQQEDSAVYLCASSLSPFPGNGYTFGSGTRLTVV.